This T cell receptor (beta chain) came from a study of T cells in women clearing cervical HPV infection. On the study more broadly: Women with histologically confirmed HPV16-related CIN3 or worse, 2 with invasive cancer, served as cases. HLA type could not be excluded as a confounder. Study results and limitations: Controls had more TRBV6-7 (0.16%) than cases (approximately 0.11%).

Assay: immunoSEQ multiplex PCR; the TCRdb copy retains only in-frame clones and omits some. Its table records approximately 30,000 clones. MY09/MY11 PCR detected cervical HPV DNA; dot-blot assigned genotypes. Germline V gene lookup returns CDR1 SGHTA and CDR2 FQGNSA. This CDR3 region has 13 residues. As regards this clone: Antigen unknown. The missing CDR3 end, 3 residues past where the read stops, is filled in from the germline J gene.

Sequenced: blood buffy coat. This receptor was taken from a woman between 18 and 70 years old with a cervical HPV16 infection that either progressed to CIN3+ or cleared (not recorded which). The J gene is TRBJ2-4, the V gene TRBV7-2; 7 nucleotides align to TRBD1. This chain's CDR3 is CASSNRQGYGQYF. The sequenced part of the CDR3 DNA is TGTGCCAGCAGCAACAGACAGGGATATGGT.